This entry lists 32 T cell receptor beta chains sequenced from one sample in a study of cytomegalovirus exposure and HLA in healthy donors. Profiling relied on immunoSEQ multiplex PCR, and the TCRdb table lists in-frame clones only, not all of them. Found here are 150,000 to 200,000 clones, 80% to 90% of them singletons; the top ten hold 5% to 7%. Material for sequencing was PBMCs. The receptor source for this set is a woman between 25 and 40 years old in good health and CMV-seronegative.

The chain's CDR3 is CASSFSRASGGGYTF. The CDR3 DNA follows: TGTGCCAGCAGTTTTTCGAGGGCCTCGGGCGGCGGCTACACCTTC. The chain combines TRBV28 with TRBJ1-2; D not certain. The CDR3 loop spans 15 amino acids. Germline CDR1 is MDHEN and CDR2 is SYDVKM. V was trimmed by 3 bases and J by 8 bases, leaving 19 bases between them.

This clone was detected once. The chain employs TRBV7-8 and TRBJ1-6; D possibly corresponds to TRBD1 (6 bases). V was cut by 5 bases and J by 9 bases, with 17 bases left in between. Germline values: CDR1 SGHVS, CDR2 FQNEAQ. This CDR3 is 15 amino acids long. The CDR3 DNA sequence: TGTGCCAGCAGCAAAACAGGGCGCGCCCTTTCACCCCTCCACTTT. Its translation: CASSKTGRALSPLHF.

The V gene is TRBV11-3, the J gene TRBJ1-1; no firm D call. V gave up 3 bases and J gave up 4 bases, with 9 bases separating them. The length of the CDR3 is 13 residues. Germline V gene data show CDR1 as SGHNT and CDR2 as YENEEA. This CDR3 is CASSFYTGTEAFF. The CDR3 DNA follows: TGTGCCAGCAGCTTCTACACGGGCACTGAAGCTTTCTTT.

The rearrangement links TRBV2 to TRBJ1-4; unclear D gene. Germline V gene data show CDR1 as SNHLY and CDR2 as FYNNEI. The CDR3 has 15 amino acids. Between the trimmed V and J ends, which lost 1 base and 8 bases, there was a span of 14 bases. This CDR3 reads CASSEVVRAGEKLFF. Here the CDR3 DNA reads TGTGCCAGCAGTGAAGTGGTAAGGGCCGGGGAAAAACTGTTTTTT.

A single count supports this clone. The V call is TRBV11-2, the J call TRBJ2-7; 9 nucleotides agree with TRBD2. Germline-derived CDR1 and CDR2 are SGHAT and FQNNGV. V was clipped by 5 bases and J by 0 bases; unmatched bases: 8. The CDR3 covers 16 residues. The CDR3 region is CASSQWAGGSSYEQYF. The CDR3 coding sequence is TGTGCCAGCAGCCAATGGGCGGGAGGGAGCTCCTACGAGCAGTACTTC.

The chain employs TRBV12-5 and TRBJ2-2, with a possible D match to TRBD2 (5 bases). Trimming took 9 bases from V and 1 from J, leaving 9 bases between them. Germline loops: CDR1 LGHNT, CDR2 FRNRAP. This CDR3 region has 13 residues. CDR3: CASSGGNTGELFF. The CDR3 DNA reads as TGTGCTAGCTCAGGAGGGAACACCGGGGAGCTGTTTTTT. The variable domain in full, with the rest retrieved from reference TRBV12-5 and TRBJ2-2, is DARVTQTPRHKVTEMGQEVTMRCQPILGHNTVFWYRQTMMQGLELLAYFRNRAPLDDSGMPKDRFSAEMPDATLATLKIQPSEPRDSAVYFCASSGGNTGELFFGEGSRLTVL.

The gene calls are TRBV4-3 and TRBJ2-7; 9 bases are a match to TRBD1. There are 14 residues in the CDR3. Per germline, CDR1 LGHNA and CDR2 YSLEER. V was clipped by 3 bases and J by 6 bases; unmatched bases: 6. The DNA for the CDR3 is TGCGCCAGCAGCCAGTACAGGGGGCGCGGCGAGCAGTACTTC. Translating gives CASSQYRGRGEQYF.

The CDR3 nucleotides are TGTGCCAGCAGCCCGGACAGGGAAATATCACCCCTCCACTTT. Encoded protein: CASSPDREISPLHF. This rearrangement joins TRBV5-4 to TRBJ1-6; TRBD1 matches at 8 bases. This CDR3 has 14 residues. V lost 4 bases and J lost 10; bases outside the gene matches: 7. Per the germline V gene, CDR1 is SGHNT and CDR2 is YYREEE (reference sequence).

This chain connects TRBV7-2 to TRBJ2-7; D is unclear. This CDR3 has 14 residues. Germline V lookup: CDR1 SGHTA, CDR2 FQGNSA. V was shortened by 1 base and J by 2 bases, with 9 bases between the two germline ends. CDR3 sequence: CASSLDPPTYEQYF. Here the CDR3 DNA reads TGTGCCAGCAGCTTAGATCCCCCCACCTACGAGCAGTACTTC.

Here the CDR3 DNA reads TGTGCCAGCAGCCCAGGACTAGCGGGGGCCCAAGAGACCCAGTACTTC. Its translation: CASSPGLAGAQETQYF. The chain is built from TRBV11-3 and TRBJ2-5; 13 bases agree with TRBD2. Germline V CDR1 and CDR2: SGHNT, YENEEA. The CDR3 consists of 16 residues. The V and J ends lost 5 bases and 1 base, in that order; junction bases with no gene match: 4.

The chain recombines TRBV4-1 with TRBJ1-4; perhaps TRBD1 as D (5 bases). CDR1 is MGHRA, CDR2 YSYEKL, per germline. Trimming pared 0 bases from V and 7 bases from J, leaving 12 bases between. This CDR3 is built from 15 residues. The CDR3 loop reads CASSQEGGSGEKLFF. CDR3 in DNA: TGCGCCAGCAGCCAAGAGGGGGGAAGTGGTGAAAAACTGTTTTTT.

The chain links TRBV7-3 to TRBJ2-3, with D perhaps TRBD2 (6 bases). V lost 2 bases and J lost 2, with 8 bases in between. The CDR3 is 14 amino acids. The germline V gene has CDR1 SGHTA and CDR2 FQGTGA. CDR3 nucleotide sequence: TGTGCCAGCAGCTTAGCGGGGATCACAGATACGCAGTATTTT. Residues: CASSLAGITDTQYF.

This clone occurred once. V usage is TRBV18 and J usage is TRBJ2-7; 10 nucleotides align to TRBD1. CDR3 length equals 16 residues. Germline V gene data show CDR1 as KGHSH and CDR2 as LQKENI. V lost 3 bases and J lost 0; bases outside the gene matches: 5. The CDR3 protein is CASSPPRTGGSYEQYF. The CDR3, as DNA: TGTGCCAGCTCACCTCCCCGGACAGGGGGCTCCTACGAGCAGTACTTC.

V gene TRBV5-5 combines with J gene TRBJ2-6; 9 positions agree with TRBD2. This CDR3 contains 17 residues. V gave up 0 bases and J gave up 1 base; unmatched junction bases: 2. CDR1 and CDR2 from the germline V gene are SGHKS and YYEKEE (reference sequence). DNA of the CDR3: TGTGCCAGCAGCTTGGCGACTAGCGGATCTGGGGCCAACGTCCTGACTTTC. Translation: CASSLATSGSGANVLTF.

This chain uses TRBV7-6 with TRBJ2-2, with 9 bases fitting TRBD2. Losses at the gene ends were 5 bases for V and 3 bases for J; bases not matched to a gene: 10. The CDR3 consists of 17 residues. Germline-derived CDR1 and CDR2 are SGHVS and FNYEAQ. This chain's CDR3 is CASSPDAGGLDTGELFF. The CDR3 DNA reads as TGTGCCAGCAGCCCCGACGCGGGGGGGTTGGACACCGGGGAGCTGTTTTTT.

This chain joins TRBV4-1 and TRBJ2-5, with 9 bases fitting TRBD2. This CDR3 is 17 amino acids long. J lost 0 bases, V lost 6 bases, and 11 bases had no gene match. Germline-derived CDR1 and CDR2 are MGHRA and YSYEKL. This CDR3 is CASSPTATSGYQETQYF. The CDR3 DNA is TGCGCCAGCAGTCCTACTGCAACTAGCGGGTACCAAGAGACCCAGTACTTC.

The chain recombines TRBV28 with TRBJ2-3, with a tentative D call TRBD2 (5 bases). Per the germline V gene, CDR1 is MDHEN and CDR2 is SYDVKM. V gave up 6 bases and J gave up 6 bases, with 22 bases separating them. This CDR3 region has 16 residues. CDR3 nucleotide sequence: TGTGCCAGCAGGGGGTTAGCGTTCGAGTTGGGGGATACGCAGTATTTT. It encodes CASRGLAFELGDTQYF.

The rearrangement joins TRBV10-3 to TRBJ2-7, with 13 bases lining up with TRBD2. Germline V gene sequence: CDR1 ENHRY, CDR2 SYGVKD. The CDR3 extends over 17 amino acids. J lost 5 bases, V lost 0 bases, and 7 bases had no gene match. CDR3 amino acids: CAISESSGLAGVNEQYF. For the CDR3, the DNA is TGTGCCATCAGTGAGTCGAGTGGACTAGCGGGAGTAAACGAGCAGTACTTC.

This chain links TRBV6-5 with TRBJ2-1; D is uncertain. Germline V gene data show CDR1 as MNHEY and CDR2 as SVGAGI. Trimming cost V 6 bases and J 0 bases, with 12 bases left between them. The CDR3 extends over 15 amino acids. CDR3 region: CASSHQLNSYNEQFF. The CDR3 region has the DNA TGTGCCAGCAGCCACCAGTTAAACTCCTACAATGAGCAGTTCTTC.

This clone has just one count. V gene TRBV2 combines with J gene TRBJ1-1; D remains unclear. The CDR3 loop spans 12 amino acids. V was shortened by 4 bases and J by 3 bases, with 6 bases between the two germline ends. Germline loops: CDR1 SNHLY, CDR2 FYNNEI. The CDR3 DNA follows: TGTGCCAGCAGTGGAGCATACACTGAAGCTTTCTTT. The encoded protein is CASSGAYTEAFF.

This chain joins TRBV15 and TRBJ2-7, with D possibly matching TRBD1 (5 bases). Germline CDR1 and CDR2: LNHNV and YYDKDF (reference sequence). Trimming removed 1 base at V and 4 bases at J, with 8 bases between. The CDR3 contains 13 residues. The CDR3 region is CATSRGKGYEQYF. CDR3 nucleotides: TGTGCCACCAGCAGAGGGAAGGGGTACGAGCAGTACTTC.

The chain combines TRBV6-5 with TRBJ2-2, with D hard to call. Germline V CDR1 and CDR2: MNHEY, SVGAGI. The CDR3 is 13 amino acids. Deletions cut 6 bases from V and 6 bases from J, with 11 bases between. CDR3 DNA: TGTGCCAGCAGAGAAGACCTTTCCGGGGAGCTGTTTTTT. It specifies CASREDLSGELFF.

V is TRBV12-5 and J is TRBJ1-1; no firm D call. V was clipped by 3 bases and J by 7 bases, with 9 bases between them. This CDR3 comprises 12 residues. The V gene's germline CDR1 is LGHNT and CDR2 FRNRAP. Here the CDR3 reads CASGFGRVEAFF. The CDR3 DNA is TGTGCTAGTGGTTTTGGTCGGGTTGAAGCTTTCTTT.

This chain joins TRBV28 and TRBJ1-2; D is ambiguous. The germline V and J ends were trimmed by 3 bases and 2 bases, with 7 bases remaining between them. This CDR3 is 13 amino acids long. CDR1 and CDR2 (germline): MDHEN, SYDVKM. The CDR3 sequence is CASSLVGNYGYTF. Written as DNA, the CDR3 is TGTGCCAGCAGTTTGGTCGGGAACTATGGCTACACCTTC.

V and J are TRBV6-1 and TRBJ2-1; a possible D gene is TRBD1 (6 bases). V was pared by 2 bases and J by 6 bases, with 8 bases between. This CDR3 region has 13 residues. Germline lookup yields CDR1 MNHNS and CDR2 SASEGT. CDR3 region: CASSEIRGNEQFF. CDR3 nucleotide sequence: TGTGCCAGCAGTGAAATCAGGGGCAATGAGCAGTTCTTC.

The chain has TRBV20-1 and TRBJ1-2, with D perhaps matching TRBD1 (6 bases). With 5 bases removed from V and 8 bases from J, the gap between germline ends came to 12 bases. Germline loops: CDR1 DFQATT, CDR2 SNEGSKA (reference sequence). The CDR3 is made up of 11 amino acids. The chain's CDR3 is CSAQLQGGYTF. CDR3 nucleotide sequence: TGCAGTGCTCAACTCCAGGGGGGCTACACCTTC.

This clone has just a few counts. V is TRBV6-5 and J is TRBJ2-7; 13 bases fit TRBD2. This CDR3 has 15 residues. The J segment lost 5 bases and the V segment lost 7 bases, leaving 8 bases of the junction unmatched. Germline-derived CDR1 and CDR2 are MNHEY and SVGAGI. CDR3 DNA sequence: TGTGCCAGCACGACAGGACTAGCGGGAGACGACGAGCAGTACTTC. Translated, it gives CASTTGLAGDDEQYF.

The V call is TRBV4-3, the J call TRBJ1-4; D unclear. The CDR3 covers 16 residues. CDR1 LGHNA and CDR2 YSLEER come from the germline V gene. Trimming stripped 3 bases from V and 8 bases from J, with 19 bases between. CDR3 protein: CASSQADTGSMEKLFF. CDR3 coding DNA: TGCGCCAGCAGCCAGGCTGACACCGGATCGATGGAAAAACTGTTTTTT.

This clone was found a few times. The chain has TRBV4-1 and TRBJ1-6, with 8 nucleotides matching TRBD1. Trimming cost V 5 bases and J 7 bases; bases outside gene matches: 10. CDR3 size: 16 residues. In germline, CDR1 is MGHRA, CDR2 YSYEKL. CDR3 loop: CASSFRTGIVNSPLHF. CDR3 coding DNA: TGCGCCAGCAGCTTTCGGACAGGGATCGTAAATTCACCCCTCCACTTT.

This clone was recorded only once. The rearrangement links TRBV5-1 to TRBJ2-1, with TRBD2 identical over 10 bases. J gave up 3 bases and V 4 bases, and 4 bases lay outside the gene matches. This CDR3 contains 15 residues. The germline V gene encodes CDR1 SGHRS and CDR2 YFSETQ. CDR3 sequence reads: CASSPGTSDYNEQFF. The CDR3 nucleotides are TGCGCCAGCAGCCCGGGGACTAGCGACTACAATGAGCAGTTCTTC.

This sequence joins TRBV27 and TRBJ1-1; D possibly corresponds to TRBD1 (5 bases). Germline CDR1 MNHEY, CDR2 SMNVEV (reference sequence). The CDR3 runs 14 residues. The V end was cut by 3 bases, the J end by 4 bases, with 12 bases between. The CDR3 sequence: CASSFQGGGTEAFF. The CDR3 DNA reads TGTGCCAGCAGTTTCCAGGGTGGCGGCACTGAAGCTTTCTTT.

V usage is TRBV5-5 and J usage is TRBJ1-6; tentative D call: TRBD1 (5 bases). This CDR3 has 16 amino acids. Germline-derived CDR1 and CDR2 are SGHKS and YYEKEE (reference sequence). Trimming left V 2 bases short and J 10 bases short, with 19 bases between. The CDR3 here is CASSFAGWPGRSPLHF. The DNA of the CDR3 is TGTGCCAGCAGCTTTGCGGGTTGGCCAGGGAGGTCACCCCTCCACTTT.